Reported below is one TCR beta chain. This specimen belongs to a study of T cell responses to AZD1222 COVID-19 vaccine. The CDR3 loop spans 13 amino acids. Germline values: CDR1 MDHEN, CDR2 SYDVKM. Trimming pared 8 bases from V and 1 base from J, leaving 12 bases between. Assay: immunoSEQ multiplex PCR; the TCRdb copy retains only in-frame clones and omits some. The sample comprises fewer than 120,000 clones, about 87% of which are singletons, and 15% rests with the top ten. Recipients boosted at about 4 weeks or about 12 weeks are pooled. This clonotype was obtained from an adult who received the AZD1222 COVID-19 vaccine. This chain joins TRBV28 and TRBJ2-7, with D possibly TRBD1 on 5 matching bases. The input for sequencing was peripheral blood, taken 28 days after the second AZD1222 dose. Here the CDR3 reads CASLTSGSYEQYF. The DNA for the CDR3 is TGTGCCAGCCTCACTTCAGGGTCCTACGAGCAGTACTTC. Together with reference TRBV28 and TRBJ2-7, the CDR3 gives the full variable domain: DVKVTQSSRYLVKRTGEKVFLECVQDMDHENMFWYRQDPGLGLRLIYFSYDVKMKEKGDIPEGYSVSREKKERFSLILESASTNQTSMYLCASLTSGSYEQYFGPGTRLTVT.